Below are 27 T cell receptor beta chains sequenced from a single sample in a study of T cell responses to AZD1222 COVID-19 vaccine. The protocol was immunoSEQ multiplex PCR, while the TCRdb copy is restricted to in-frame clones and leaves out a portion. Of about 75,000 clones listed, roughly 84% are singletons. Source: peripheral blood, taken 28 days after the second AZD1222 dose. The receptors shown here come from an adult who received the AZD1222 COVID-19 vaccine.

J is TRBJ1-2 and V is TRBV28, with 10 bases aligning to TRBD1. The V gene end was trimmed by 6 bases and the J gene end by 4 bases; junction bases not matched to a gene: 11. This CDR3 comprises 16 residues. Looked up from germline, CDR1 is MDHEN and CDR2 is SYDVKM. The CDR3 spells CASSPLGTGAFYGYTF. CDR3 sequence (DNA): TGTGCCAGCAGCCCCCTCGGGACAGGGGCCTTCTATGGCTACACCTTC.

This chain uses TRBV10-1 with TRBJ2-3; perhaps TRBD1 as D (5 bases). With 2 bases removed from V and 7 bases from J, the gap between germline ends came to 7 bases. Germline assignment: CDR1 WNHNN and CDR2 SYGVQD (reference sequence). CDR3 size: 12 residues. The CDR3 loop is CASSEGANTQYF. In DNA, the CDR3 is TGCGCCAGCAGTGAGGGGGCAAATACGCAGTATTTT.

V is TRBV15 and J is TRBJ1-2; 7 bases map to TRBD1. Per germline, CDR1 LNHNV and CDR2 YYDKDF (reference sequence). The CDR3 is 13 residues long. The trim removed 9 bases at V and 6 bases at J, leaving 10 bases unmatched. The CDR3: CATGDSAFDGYTF. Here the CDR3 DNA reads TGTGCCACGGGGGACAGCGCATTTGATGGCTACACCTTC.

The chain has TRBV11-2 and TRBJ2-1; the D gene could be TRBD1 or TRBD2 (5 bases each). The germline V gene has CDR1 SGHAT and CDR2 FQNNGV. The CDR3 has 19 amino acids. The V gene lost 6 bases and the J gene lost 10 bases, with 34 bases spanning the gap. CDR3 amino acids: CASRALGSGTLSGTREQFF. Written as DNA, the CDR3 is TGTGCCAGCAGGGCCCTCGGGTCAGGGACCTTGTCGGGTACACGGGAGCAGTTCTTC.

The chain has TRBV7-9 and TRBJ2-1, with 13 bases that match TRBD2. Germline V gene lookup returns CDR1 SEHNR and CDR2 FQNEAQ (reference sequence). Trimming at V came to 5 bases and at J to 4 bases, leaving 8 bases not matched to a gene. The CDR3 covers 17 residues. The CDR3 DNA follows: TGTGCCAGCAGCGCAGGGACTAGCGGGACGTATTACAATGAGCAGTTCTTC. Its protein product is CASSAGTSGTYYNEQFF.

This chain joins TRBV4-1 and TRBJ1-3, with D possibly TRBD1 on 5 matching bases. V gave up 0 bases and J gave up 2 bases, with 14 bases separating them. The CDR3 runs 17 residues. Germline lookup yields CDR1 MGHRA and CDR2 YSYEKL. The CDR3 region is CASSQEGDRQPGNTIYF. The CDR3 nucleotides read TGCGCCAGCAGCCAAGAGGGGGACCGACAGCCTGGAAACACCATATATTTT.

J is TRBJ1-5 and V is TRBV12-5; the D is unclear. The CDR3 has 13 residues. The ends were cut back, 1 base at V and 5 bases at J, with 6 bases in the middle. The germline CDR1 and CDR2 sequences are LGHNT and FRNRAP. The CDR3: CASGLGLDQPQHF. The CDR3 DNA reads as TGTGCTAGTGGTTTGGGCCTAGATCAGCCCCAGCATTTT.

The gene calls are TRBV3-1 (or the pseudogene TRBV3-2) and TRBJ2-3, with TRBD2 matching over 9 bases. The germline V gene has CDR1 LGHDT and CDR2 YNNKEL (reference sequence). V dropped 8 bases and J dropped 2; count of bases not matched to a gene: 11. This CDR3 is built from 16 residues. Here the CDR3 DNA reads TGTGCCAGCGAAGCGGGGGGCCCCGAGCCCACAGATACGCAGTATTTT. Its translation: CASEAGGPEPTDTQYF.

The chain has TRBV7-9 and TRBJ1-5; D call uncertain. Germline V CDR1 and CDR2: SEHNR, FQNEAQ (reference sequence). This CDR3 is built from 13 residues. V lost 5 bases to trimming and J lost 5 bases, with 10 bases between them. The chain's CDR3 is CASSNTADQPQHF. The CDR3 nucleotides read TGTGCCAGCAGCAATACGGCGGATCAGCCCCAGCATTTT.

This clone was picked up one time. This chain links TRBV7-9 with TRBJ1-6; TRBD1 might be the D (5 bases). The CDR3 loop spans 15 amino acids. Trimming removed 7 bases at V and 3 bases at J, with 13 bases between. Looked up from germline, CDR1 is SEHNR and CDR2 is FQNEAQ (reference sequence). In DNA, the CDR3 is TGTGCCAGCAATGAAGGGGCAGTCTATAATTCACCCCTCCACTTT. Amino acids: CASNEGAVYNSPLHF.

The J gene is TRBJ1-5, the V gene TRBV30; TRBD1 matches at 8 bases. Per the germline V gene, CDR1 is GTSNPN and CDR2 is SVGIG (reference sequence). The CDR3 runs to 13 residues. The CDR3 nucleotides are TGTGTCTCAATCGACAGGGGCAGACAGCCCCAGCATTTT. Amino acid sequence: CVSIDRGRQPQHF.

CDR3 residues: CASSRAPGSYEQYF. DNA of the CDR3: TGTGCCAGCAGCAGGGCCCCAGGCTCCTACGAGCAGTACTTC. This chain uses TRBV28 with TRBJ2-7; D is possibly TRBD1 (5 bases). This CDR3 has 14 amino acids. CDR1 is MDHEN, CDR2 SYDVKM, per germline. Trimming cost V 6 bases and J 0 bases, with 12 bases left between them.

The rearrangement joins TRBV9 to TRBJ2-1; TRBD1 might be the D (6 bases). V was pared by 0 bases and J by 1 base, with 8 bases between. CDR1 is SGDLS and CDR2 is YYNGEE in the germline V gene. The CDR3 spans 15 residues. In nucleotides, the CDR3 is TGTGCCAGCAGCGTAGGAGGGGGATCCTACAATGAGCAGTTCTTC. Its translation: CASSVGGGSYNEQFF.

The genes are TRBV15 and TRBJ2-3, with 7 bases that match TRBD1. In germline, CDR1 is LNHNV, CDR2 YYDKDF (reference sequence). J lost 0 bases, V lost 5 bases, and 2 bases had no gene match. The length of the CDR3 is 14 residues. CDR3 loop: CATSPGQSTDTQYF. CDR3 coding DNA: TGTGCCACCAGCCCGGGACAGAGCACAGATACGCAGTATTTT.

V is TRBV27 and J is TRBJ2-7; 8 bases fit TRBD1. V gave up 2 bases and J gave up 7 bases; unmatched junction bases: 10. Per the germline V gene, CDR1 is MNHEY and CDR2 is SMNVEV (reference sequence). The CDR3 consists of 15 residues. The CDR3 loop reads CASSLGTGNSREQYF. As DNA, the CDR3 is TGTGCCAGCAGTTTAGGGACAGGAAATTCACGAGAGCAGTACTTC.

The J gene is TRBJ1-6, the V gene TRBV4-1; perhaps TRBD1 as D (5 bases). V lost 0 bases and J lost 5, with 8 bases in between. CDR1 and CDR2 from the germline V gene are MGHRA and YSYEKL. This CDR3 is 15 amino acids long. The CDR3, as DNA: TGCGCCAGCAGCCAAGAGGGACTTCATAATTCACCCCTCCACTTT. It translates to CASSQEGLHNSPLHF.

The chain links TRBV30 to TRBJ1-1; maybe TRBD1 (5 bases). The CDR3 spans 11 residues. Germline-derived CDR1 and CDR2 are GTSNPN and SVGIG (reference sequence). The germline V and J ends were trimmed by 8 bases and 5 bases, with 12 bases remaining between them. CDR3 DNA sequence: TGTGCCACGACAGTCGGGACTGAAGCTTTCTTT. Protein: CATTVGTEAFF.

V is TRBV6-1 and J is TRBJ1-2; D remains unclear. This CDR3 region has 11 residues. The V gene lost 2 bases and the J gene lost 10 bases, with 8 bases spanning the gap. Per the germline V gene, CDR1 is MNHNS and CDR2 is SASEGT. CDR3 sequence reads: CASSEPATYTF. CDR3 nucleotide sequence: TGTGCCAGCAGTGAACCGGCCACCTACACCTTC.

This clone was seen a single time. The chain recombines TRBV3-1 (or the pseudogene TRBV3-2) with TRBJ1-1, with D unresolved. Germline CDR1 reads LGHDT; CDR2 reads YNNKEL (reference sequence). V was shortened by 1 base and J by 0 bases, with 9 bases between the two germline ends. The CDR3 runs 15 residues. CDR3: CASSQVGLMNTEAFF. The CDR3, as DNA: TGTGCCAGCAGCCAAGTCGGCCTGATGAACACTGAAGCTTTCTTT.

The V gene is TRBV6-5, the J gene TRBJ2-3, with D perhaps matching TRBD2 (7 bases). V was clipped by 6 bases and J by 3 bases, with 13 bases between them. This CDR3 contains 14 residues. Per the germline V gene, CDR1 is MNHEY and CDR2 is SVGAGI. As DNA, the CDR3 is TGTGCCAGCAGGACGGGGGGCCGAACAGATACGCAGTATTTT. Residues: CASRTGGRTDTQYF.

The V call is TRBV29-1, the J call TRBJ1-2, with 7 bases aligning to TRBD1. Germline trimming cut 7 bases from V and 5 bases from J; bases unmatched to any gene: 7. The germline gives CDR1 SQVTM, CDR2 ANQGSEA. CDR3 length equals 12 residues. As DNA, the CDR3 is TGCAGCGCGAAGGGACAGTTATATGGCTACACCTTC. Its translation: CSAKGQLYGYTF.

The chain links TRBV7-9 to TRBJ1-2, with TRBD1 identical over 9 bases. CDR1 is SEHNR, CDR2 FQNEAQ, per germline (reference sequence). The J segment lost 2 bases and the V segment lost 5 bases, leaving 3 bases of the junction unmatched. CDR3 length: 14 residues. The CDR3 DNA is TGTGCCAGCAGCATAGGGACAGGGAACTATGGCTACACCTTC. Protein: CASSIGTGNYGYTF.

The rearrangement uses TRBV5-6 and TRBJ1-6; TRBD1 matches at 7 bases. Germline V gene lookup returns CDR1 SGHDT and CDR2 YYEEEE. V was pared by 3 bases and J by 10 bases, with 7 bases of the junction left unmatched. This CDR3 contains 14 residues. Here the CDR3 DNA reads TGTGCCAGCAGCTCTGACAGGGTGGGATCACCCCTCCACTTT. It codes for CASSSDRVGSPLHF.

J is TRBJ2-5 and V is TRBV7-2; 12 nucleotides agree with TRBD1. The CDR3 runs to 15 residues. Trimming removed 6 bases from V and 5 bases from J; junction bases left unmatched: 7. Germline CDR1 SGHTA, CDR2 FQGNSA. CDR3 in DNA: TGTGCCAGCAGAGAGGGGACAGGGGGCCGCGAGACCCAGTACTTC. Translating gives CASREGTGGRETQYF.

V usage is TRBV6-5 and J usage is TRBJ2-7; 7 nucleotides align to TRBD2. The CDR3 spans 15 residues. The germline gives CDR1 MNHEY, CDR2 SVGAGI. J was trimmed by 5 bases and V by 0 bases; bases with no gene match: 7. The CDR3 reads CASSYSGGGPNEQYF. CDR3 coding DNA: TGTGCCAGCAGTTACTCTGGCGGGGGTCCGAACGAGCAGTACTTC.

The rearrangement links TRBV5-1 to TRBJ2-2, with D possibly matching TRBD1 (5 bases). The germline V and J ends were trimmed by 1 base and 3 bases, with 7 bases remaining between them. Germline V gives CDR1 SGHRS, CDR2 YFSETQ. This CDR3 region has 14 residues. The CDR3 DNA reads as TGCGCCAGCAGCTTGTCACAGGACACCGGGGAGCTGTTTTTT. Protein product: CASSLSQDTGELFF.

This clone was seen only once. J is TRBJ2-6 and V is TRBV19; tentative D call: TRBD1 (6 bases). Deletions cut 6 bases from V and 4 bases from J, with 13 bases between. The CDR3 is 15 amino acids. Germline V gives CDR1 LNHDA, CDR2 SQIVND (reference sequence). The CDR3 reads CASSVQGSGANVLTF. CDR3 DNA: TGTGCCAGTAGCGTACAGGGCTCCGGGGCCAACGTCCTGACTTTC.